This is a list of T cell receptor beta chains from one sample in a study of control samples from healthy donors and cancer patients. Profiled with immunoSEQ multiplex PCR; TCRdb holds only in-frame clones, not every one. The table shows 100,000 or so clones, with 90% to 95% occurring only once. Sequences were obtained from blood. These TCRs come from a woman aged 18-30 years in good health. Both conserved end residues are trimmed from each CDR3.

J,V,CDR3
TRBJ2-3,TRBV6-2/TRBV6-3,ASSYLGGARTDTQY
TRBJ2-1,TRBV24-1,ATSPGLAGGDEQF
TRBJ2-2,TRBV5-4,ASSLDLQGHTGELF
TRBJ1-2,TRBV6-4,ASSDSNRGAYGYT
TRBJ2-3,TRBV7-8,ASSNNLPGIASTDTQY
TRBJ2-5,TRBV10-1,ASSEMPQETQY
TRBJ2-7,TRBV28,ASSLVTGGVGYEQY
TRBJ1-5,TRBV12-5,AKKQSGNQPQH
TRBJ2-3,TRBV28,ASSRQGKADTQY
TRBJ2-7,TRBV5-6,ASSLAPGGISYEQY
TRBJ1-2,TRBV19,ASKSGRTNYGYT
TRBJ1-1,TRBV7-9,ASSQRTGIGSTEAF
TRBJ2-7,TRBV12-5,ASDQGAGEQY
TRBJ2-3,TRBV2,ASSLGGGTDTQY
TRBJ2-5,TRBV5-1,ASSLHSETQY
TRBJ1-6,TRBV19,ASTPGGDRYNSPLH
TRBJ1-3,TRBV4-1,ASSPLRTAGSGNTIY
TRBJ2-1,TRBV30,AFNRVLTFDEQF
TRBJ1-2,TRBV12-3/TRBV12-4,ASSRRDGGYT
TRBJ1-1,TRBV3-1/TRBV3-2,ASSQGYPAEAF
TRBJ2-7,TRBV18,ASSLPKYEQY
TRBJ2-5,TRBV11-3,ASSLGGRETQY
TRBJ2-7,TRBV3-1/TRBV3-2,ASSLSGSKGDEQY
TRBJ1-4,TRBV19,ASSLWRSPGEKLF
TRBJ1-5,TRBV28,ASASGTGGRNQPQH
TRBJ2-5,TRBV19,ASSRLAELETQY
TRBJ1-1,TRBV9,ASSRVGNTEAF
TRBJ2-1,TRBV19,ASSIDRDHNEQF
TRBJ2-7,TRBV3-1/TRBV3-2,ASSPLTLAGGGQY
TRBJ2-2,TRBV6-5,ASSYGLAGGTGELF
TRBJ1-2,TRBV4-3,ASSLGTGGLGGYGYT
TRBJ2-5,TRBV19,ASSASGQGMETQY
TRBJ2-7,TRBV11-3,ASSSTAHEQY
TRBJ2-3,TRBV10-3,AISDSQQDTQY
TRBJ2-1,TRBV14,ASSHPIGTSGNIYNEQF
TRBJ2-7,TRBV27,ASSSYRGSYEQY
TRBJ2-3,TRBV27,ASSPVSGTDTQY
TRBJ1-3,TRBV2,ASSGDGNTIY
TRBJ2-7,TRBV6-5,ASSYSNVAEQY
TRBJ1-5,TRBV13,ASSFKNQPQH